This TCR beta chain was found in a study of T-cell memory formation after mild COVID-19. Turning to the study itself: TCR clustering was largely donor specific.

Study-level findings and limits: Contracting CD8+ clones were enriched in EMRA, CD4+ mainly in CM and EM. Clones that contracted from day 15 to 85 were balanced CD4/CD8, while later expanders leaned CD4+.

5'RACE primed from the constant segment yielded TCR alpha and TCR beta cDNA libraries bearing sample barcodes and UMIs. One entry per CDR3 protein, called by TCRdb with MiXCR from the 5' RACE reads. The data contain some 300,000 distinct CDR3 sequences, roughly a fifth of them singletons. This clonotype came up a few times. No antigen is known for it. The sequencing input was PBMCs or a T cell subset sorted from them (not recorded which). The clonotype originates from a man aged 18 to 30 who had mild COVID-19 (a few samples of this study predate the infection). Cell type and time point are not known.

CDR3 residues: CASSIRDGNYGYTF. CDR3 DNA: TGTGCCAGCAGCATCCGGGACGGAAACTATGGCTACACCTTC. This chain joins TRBV12-3 or TRBV12-4 and TRBJ1-2; the D gene is possibly TRBD1 (5 bases). V dropped 6 bases and J dropped 2 bases, with 13 bases sitting between them. The CDR3 loop spans 14 amino acids.